What follows are 24 T cell receptor beta chains derived from one specimen sequenced in a study of cytomegalovirus exposure and HLA in healthy donors. Primers for the PCR totalled 60 Vbeta and 13 Jbeta. The protocol was immunoSEQ multiplex PCR, while the TCRdb copy is restricted to in-frame clones and leaves out a portion. The sample shows some 80,000 clones, about 9.4% of them seen only once. Sequencing input: PBMCs. These receptors originate from a man aged 55 to 70 in good health and CMV-seropositive.

The rearrangement links TRBV7-8 to TRBJ2-7, with a possible D match to TRBD1 (6 bases). The V gene lost 0 bases and the J gene lost 4 bases, with 10 bases spanning the gap. The V gene's germline CDR1 is SGHVS and CDR2 FQNEAQ. CDR3 size: 14 residues. CDR3 in amino acids: CASSLATGSYEQYF. Here the CDR3 DNA reads TGTGCCAGCAGCTTAGCAACAGGGAGTTACGAGCAGTACTTC.

This clone has just a few counts. The CDR3 nucleotides are TGTGCCTGGAGTCCCCCGGGACAGGGGGTAGCAAAAGCTTTCTTT. Translation gives CAWSPPGQGVAKAFF. The rearrangement uses TRBV30 and TRBJ1-1, with 11 bases aligning to TRBD1. V gave up 2 bases and J gave up 9 bases; unmatched junction bases: 11. Looked up from germline, CDR1 is GTSNPN and CDR2 is SVGIG (reference sequence). The CDR3 consists of 15 residues.

Remarks on this clone: The identical CDR3 is also encoded by other nucleotide sequences in the sample. The chain carries TRBV5-4 and TRBJ2-1, with 11 bases identical to TRBD2. This CDR3 contains 15 residues. V dropped 0 bases and J dropped 4; count of bases not matched to a gene: 0. The germline gives CDR1 SGHNT, CDR2 YYREEE (reference sequence). CDR3 nucleotide sequence: TGTGCCAGCAGCTTGGGACTAGCGGGGTACAATGAGCAGTTCTTC. Its protein product is CASSLGLAGYNEQFF.

This clone was observed a few times. V gene TRBV28 combines with J gene TRBJ2-1; D might be TRBD2 (5 bases). The CDR3 is 15 amino acids. V was trimmed by 9 bases and J by 1 base, leaving 16 bases between them. Looked up from germline, CDR1 is MDHEN and CDR2 is SYDVKM. CDR3 protein: CASNRRPRSYNEQFF. The CDR3 DNA reads as TGTGCCAGTAATAGGAGGCCCAGGTCCTACAATGAGCAGTTCTTC.

This clone was recorded a few times. The chain carries TRBV13 and TRBJ2-6; TRBD1 matches 8 bases. The CDR3 runs 15 residues. Germline CDR1 PRHDT, CDR2 FYEKMQ (reference sequence). With V trimmed by 5 bases and J by 6 bases, 6 bases remained unmatched. CDR3 nucleotides: TGTGCCAGCAGCGCCGGACAGGGAGAGGCCAACGTCCTGACTTTC. Translated: CASSAGQGEANVLTF.

This clone was detected a few times. The V call is TRBV7-2, the J call TRBJ1-2; weak D call: TRBD1 (5 bases). Trimming took off 10 bases at V and 2 bases at J, with 17 bases between the two ends. The CDR3 has 14 residues. The germline V gene has CDR1 SGHTA and CDR2 FQGNSA. The CDR3 nucleotides are TGTGCCATCAACTCGGACACGACCAACTATGGCTACACCTTC. Amino acid sequence: CAINSDTTNYGYTF.

The chain has TRBV4-2 and TRBJ2-2; tentative D call: TRBD1 (5 bases). The V gene lost 0 bases and the J gene lost 2 bases, with 13 bases spanning the gap. CDR3 size: 17 residues. CDR1 and CDR2 (germline): LGHNA, YNFKEQ. CDR3 in amino acids: CASSQEEQEINTGELFF. CDR3 DNA: TGTGCCAGCAGCCAAGAGGAACAGGAGATTAACACCGGGGAGCTGTTTTTT.

This chain joins TRBV4-1 and TRBJ1-2; TRBD1 aligns across 9 bases. The CDR3 contains 15 residues. V shed 3 bases, J shed 1 base, and the junction held 3 bases outside the gene matches. Germline V gene sequence: CDR1 MGHRA, CDR2 YSYEKL. The CDR3: CASSHGTGSNYGYTF. CDR3 nucleotide sequence: TGCGCCAGCAGCCACGGGACAGGGAGTAACTATGGCTACACCTTC.

The chain carries TRBV7-8 and TRBJ2-4; 12 bases are a match to TRBD2. The CDR3 totals 18 residues. V shed 5 bases, J shed 1 base, and the junction held 9 bases outside the gene matches. CDR1 is SGHVS, CDR2 FQNEAQ, per germline. The DNA of the CDR3 is TGTGCCAGCAGCCTTCTAGCGGGGGGGCAGATGGCCAAAAACATTCAGTACTTC. This codes for CASSLLAGGQMAKNIQYF.

This clone was detected only a few times. This rearrangement joins TRBV5-1 to TRBJ2-1; D might be TRBD1 (5 bases). CDR1 and CDR2 (germline): SGHRS, YFSETQ. Trimming took 0 bases from V and 10 from J, leaving 20 bases between them. The CDR3 has 16 residues. DNA for the CDR3: TGCGCCAGCAGCTTGGAGGTCAGAGGTTGGGGCAGGGAGCAGTTCTTC. Protein: CASSLEVRGWGREQFF.

This chain joins TRBV11-2 and TRBJ2-1; D not resolved. The germline V gene encodes CDR1 SGHAT and CDR2 FQNNGV. The V end was cut by 4 bases, the J end by 5 bases, with 9 bases between. The CDR3 spans 13 residues. CDR3 nucleotide sequence: TGTGCCAGCAGCTCCAATCCCAACAATGAGCAGTTCTTC. It translates to CASSSNPNNEQFF.

This clone was detected only a few times. The V and J genes are TRBV5-1 and TRBJ1-1; D is possibly TRBD1 (5 bases). Germline CDR1 reads SGHRS; CDR2 reads YFSETQ. Trimming shortened V by 4 bases and J by 0 bases, and 13 bases separated the two germline ends. This CDR3 contains 15 residues. The CDR3: CASSPGGDLNTEAFF. The CDR3 DNA is TGCGCCAGCAGCCCGGGAGGGGATCTGAACACTGAAGCTTTCTTT.

The chain carries TRBV6-5 and TRBJ2-1; D is perhaps TRBD1 (5 bases). The CDR3 covers 15 residues. The V and J ends lost 3 bases and 2 bases respectively, with 11 bases between them. Germline V CDR1 and CDR2: MNHEY, SVGAGI. The CDR3 here is CASSYSRDPYNEQFF. CDR3 DNA sequence: TGTGCCAGCAGTTATTCCAGGGATCCCTACAATGAGCAGTTCTTC.

This clone was seen only a few times. The gene calls are TRBV10-3 and TRBJ2-5; 9 positions agree with TRBD2. This CDR3 is built from 15 residues. With V trimmed by 2 bases and J by 3 bases, 4 bases remained unmatched. The germline V gene encodes CDR1 ENHRY and CDR2 SYGVKD. CDR3: CAISERLAVKETQYF. Written as DNA, the CDR3 is TGTGCCATCAGTGAGAGACTAGCGGTTAAAGAGACCCAGTACTTC.

This clone was counted between two and nine times. This chain joins TRBV25-1 and TRBJ1-4; no firm D call. Germline V gene sequence: CDR1 MGHDK, CDR2 SYGVNS. The V end was cut by 1 base, the J end by 0 bases, with 9 bases between. The CDR3 totals 16 residues. The CDR3 protein is CASSEFTGATNEKLFF. Written as DNA, the CDR3 is TGTGCCAGCAGTGAATTCACGGGTGCAACTAATGAAAAACTGTTTTTT.

The rearrangement joins TRBV28 to TRBJ1-5; no clear D gene. The V and J ends lost 2 bases and 4 bases respectively, with 27 bases between them. Germline CDR1 reads MDHEN; CDR2 reads SYDVKM. The CDR3 has 20 residues. DNA for the CDR3: TGTGCCAGCAGTTTAGTCGGGAGGCAAGGGCTTGGGGTAGGTAATCAGCCCCAGCATTTT. Its protein product is CASSLVGRQGLGVGNQPQHF.

The rearrangement links TRBV5-1 to TRBJ2-1; D is perhaps TRBD2 (6 bases). Trimming cost V 7 bases and J 4 bases, with 15 bases left between them. The CDR3 sequence is 14 residues long. In germline, CDR1 is SGHRS, CDR2 YFSETQ. The CDR3 here is CASSPPGDYNEQFF. The CDR3 coding sequence is TGCGCCAGCTCCCCCCCGGGGGATTACAATGAGCAGTTCTTC.

This chain links TRBV2 with TRBJ2-2; TRBD2 aligns across 7 bases. The CDR3 spans 16 residues. V dropped 6 bases and J dropped 2; count of bases not matched to a gene: 9. Germline V CDR1 and CDR2: SNHLY, FYNNEI. The CDR3 bases are TGTGCCAGCAGACTAGGCCCGGGGGGAAACACCGGGGAGCTGTTTTTT. This gives the protein CASRLGPGGNTGELFF.

This chain joins TRBV14 and TRBJ2-7; 13 bases map to TRBD2. The CDR3 extends over 14 amino acids. CDR1 and CDR2 (germline): SGHDN, FVKESK. The trim removed 5 bases at V and 4 bases at J, leaving 2 bases unmatched. CDR3 sequence reads: CASSRLAGGYEQYF. CDR3 nucleotide sequence: TGTGCCAGCAGCAGACTAGCGGGAGGATACGAGCAGTACTTC. Looking up the rest from reference TRBV14 and TRBJ2-7 gives the full variable domain: EAGVTQFPSHSVIEKGQTVTLRCDPISGHDNLYWYRRVMGKEIKFLLHFVKESKQDESGMPNNRFLAERTGGTYSTLKVQPAELEDSGVYFCASSRLAGGYEQYFGPGTRLTVT.

This chain joins TRBV5-1 and TRBJ2-1; TRBD1 aligns across 7 bases. The germline V gene encodes CDR1 SGHRS and CDR2 YFSETQ. CDR3 length: 14 amino acids. J was trimmed by 5 bases and V by 4 bases; bases with no gene match: 6. For the CDR3, the DNA is TGCGCCAGCAGCGTCGGGACAGCGGACAATGAGCAGTTCTTC. It codes for CASSVGTADNEQFF.

This chain joins TRBV5-1 and TRBJ2-3; tentatively, D is TRBD1 (6 bases). This CDR3 region has 15 residues. V was trimmed by 0 bases and J by 1 base, leaving 9 bases between them. Per the germline V gene, CDR1 is SGHRS and CDR2 is YFSETQ. This chain's CDR3 is CASSLGGPGTDTQYF. The DNA for the CDR3 is TGCGCCAGCAGCTTGGGGGGGCCCGGCACAGATACGCAGTATTTT.

This clone was detected a few times. The chain carries TRBV7-9 and TRBJ2-1; 9 bases line up with TRBD2. The CDR3 has 14 residues. Germline V CDR1 and CDR2: SEHNR, FQNEAQ (reference sequence). Unmatched junction bases numbered 9, after V lost 9 bases and J lost 6 bases. This CDR3 reads CASQREVGINEQFF. The CDR3, as DNA: TGTGCCAGTCAGCGGGAGGTCGGGATCAATGAGCAGTTCTTC.

The J gene is TRBJ2-1, the V gene TRBV6-5; unclear D gene. V was pared by 4 bases and J by 2 bases, with 9 bases between. CDR1 and CDR2 (germline): MNHEY, SVGAGI. The CDR3 totals 14 residues. The chain's CDR3 is CASSSPSAYNEQFF. CDR3 bases: TGTGCCAGCAGTTCCCCCTCAGCCTACAATGAGCAGTTCTTC.

This clone was recorded a few times. The gene calls are TRBV30 and TRBJ1-2; D uncertain. The CDR3 runs 15 residues. Germline loops: CDR1 GTSNPN, CDR2 SVGIG (reference sequence). Trimming removed 0 bases from V and 6 bases from J, with 17 bases in between. CDR3 DNA: TGTGCCTGGAGTGTATTGTTAACCGGCGGCCATGGCTACACCTTC. Its protein product is CAWSVLLTGGHGYTF.